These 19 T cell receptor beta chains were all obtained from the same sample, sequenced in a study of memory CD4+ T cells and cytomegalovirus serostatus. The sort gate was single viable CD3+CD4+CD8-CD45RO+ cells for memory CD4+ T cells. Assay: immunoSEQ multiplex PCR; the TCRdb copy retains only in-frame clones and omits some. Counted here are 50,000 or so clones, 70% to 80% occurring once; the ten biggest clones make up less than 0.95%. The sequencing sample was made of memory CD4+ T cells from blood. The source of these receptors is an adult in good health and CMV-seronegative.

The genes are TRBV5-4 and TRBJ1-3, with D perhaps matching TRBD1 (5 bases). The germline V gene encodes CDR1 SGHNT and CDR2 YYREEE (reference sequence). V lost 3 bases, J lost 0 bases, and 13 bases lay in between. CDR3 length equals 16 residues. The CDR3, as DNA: TGTGCCAGCAGCTCGGGACCGAGCTTCTCTGGAAACACCATATATTTT. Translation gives CASSSGPSFSGNTIYF. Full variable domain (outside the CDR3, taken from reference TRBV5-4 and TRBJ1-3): ETGVTQSPTHLIKTRGQQVTLRCSSQSGHNTVSWYQQALGQGPQFIFQYYREEENGRGNFPPRFSGLQFPNYSSELNVNALELDDSALYLCASSSGPSFSGNTIYFGEGSWLTVV.

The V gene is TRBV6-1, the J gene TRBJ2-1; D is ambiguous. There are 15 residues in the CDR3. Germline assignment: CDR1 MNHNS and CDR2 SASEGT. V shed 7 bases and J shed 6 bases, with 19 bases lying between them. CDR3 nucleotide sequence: TGTGCCAGCAACTCCGGGTCACAAGGTTCCAATGAGCAGTTCTTC. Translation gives CASNSGSQGSNEQFF.

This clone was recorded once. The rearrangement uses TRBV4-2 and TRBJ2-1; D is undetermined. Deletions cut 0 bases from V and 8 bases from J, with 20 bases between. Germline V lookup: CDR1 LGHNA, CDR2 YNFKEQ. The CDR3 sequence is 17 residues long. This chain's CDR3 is CASSQDYFRPIDDEQFF. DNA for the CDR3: TGTGCCAGCAGCCAAGATTATTTCCGACCCATAGATGATGAGCAGTTCTTC.

The DNA for the CDR3 is TGTGCCAGCAGCTCGTGGACTGAAGCTTTCTTT. Amino acids: CASSSWTEAFF. The chain links TRBV7-9 to TRBJ1-1; unclear D gene. V was cut by 4 bases and J by 5 bases, with 5 bases left in between. This CDR3 is built from 11 residues. CDR1 and CDR2 from the germline V gene are SEHNR and FQNEAQ (reference sequence).

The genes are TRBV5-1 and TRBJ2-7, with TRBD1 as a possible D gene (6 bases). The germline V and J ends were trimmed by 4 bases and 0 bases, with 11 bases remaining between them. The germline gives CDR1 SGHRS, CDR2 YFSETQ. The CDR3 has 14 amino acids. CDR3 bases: TGCGCCAGCAGCGCCCAGGGGAACTCCTACGAGCAGTACTTC. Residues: CASSAQGNSYEQYF.

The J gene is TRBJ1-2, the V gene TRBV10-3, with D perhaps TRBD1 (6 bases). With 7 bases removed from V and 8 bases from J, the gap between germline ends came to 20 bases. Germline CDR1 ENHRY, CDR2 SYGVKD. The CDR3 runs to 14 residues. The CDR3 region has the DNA TGTGCCATCAAACTGGGCGTGGGGGCGGGAGGCTACACCTTC. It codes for CAIKLGVGAGGYTF.

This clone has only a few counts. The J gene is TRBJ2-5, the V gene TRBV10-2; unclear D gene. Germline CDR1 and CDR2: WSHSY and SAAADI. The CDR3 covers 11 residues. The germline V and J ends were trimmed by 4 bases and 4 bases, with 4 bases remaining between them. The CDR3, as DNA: TGCGCCAGCAGTGTGGGAGAGACCCAGTACTTC. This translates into CASSVGETQYF.

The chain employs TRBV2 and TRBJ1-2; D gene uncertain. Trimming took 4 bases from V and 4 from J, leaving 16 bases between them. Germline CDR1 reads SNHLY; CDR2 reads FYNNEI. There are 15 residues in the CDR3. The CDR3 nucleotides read TGTGCCAGCAGTGGTTATGGTACGGACTCCTATGGCTACACCTTC. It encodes CASSGYGTDSYGYTF.

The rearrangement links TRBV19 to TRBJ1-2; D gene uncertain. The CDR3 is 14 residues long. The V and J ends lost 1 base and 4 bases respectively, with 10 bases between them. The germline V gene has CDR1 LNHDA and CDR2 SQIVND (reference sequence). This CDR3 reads CASSIGTDVYGYTF. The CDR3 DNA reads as TGTGCCAGTAGTATAGGGACGGATGTCTATGGCTACACCTTC.

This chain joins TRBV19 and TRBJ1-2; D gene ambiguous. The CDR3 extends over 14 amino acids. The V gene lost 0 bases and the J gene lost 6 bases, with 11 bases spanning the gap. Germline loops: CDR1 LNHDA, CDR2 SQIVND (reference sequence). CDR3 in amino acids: CASSIEEGPDGYTF. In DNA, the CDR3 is TGTGCCAGTAGTATAGAGGAGGGCCCTGATGGCTACACCTTC.

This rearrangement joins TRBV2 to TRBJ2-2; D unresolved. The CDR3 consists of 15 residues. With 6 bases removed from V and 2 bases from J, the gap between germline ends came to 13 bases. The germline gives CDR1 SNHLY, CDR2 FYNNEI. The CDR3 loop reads CASRVAALNTGELFF. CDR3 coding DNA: TGTGCCAGCAGGGTCGCGGCCCTAAACACCGGGGAGCTGTTTTTT.

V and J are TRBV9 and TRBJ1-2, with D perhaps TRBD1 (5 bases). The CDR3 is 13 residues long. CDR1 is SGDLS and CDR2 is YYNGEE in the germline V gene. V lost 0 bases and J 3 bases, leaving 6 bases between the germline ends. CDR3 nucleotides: TGTGCCAGCAGCGTAGGAGGGGACTATGGCTACACCTTC. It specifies CASSVGGDYGYTF.

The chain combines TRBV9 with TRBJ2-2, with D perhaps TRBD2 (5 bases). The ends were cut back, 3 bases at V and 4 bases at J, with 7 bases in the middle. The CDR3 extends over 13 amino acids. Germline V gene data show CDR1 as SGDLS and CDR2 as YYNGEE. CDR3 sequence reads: CASSGTFTGELFF. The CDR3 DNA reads TGTGCCAGCAGCGGGACTTTCACCGGGGAGCTGTTTTTT. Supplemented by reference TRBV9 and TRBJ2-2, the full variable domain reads DSGVTQTPKHLITATGQRVTLRCSPRSGDLSVYWYQQSLDQGLQFLIQYYNGEERAKGNILERFSAQQFPDLHSELNLSSLELGDSALYFCASSGTFTGELFFGEGSRLTVL.

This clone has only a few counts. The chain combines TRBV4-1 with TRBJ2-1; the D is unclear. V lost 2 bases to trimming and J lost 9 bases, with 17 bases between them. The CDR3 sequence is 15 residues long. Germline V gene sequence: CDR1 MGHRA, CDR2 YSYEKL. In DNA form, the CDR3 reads TGCGCCAGCAGCCAACAGGCCGACTTCGGCATTGAGCAGTTCTTC. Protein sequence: CASSQQADFGIEQFF.

The CDR3 sequence: CASSYSPSGAVGTQYF. CDR3 sequence (DNA): TGTGCCAGCAGTTACTCCCCTAGCGGGGCGGTGGGTACGCAGTATTTT. The chain links TRBV6-6 to TRBJ2-3; 9 bases agree with TRBD2. V dropped 0 bases and J dropped 8; count of bases not matched to a gene: 9. The CDR3 covers 16 residues. The germline gives CDR1 MNHNY, CDR2 SVGAGI (reference sequence).

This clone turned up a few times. CDR3: CASSDELSSSPLHF. The CDR3 DNA sequence: TGTGCCAGCAGTGACGAGCTGTCAAGTTCACCCCTCCACTTT. The gene calls are TRBV2 and TRBJ1-6; D not certain. The germline CDR1 and CDR2 sequences are SNHLY and FYNNEI. Trimming left V 3 bases short and J 9 bases short, with 12 bases between. This CDR3 is built from 14 residues. The full variable domain, rest sourced from reference TRBV2 and TRBJ1-6, is EPEVTQTPSHQVTQMGQEVILRCVPISNHLYFYWYRQILGQKVEFLVSFYNNEISEKSEIFDDQFSVERPDGSNFTLKIRSTKLEDSAMYFCASSDELSSSPLHFGNGTRLTVT.

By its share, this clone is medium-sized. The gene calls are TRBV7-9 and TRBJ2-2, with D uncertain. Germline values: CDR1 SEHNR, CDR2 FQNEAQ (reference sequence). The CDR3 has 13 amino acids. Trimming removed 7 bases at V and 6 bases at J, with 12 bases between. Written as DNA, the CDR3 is TGTGCCAGCAACGGTTTTGGTCCCGGGGAGCTGTTTTTT. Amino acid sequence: CASNGFGPGELFF.

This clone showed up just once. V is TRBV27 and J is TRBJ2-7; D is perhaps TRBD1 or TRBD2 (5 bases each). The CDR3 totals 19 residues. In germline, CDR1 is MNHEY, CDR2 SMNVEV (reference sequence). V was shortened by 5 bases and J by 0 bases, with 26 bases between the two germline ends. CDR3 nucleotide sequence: TGTGCCAGCAGTCGAACTCTCGCCGGGACGGACCTCTACTCCTACGAGCAGTACTTC. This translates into CASSRTLAGTDLYSYEQYF.

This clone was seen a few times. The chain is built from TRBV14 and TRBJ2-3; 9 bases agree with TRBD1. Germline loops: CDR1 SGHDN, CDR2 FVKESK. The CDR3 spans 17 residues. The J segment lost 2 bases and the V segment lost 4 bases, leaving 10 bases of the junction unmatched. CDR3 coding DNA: TGTGCCAGCAGCCGCTGGGGGACAGGGAGATTCACAGATACGCAGTATTTT. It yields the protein CASSRWGTGRFTDTQYF.